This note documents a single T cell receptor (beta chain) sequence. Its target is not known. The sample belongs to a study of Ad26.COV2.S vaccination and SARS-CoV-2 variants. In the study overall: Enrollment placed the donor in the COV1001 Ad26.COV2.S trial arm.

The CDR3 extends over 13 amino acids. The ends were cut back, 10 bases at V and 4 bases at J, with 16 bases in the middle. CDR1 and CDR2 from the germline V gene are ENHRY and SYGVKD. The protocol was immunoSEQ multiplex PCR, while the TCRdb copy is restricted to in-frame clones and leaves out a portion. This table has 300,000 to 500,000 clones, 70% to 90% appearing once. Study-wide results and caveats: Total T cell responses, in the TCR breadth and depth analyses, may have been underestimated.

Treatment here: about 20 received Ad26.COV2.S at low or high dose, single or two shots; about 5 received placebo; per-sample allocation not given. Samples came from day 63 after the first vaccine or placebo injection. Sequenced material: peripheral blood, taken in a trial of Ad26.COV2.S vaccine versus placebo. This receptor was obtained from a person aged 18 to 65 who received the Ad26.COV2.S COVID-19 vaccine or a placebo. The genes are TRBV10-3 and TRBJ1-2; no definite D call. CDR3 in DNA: TGTGCCACCCACTTCGGGGAAGGCTATGGCTACACCTTC. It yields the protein CATHFGEGYGYTF.